This TCR beta chain was sequenced in a study of T cells in Graves' hyperthyroidism and ophthalmopathy. Study information: Peripheral blood draws took place at initial diagnosis, ahead of any treatment. Overall study results and limits: Most thyroid clonotypes expanded above 0.001 appeared in blood too.

Germline lookup yields CDR1 LNHDA and CDR2 SQIVND (reference sequence). V lost 7 bases and J lost 1; bases outside the gene matches: 8. The CDR3 length is 16 residues. The study based diagnoses on clinical symptoms, serum thyroxine and TRAb, thyroid ultrasound and orbital computed tomography. This clonotype was recorded a few times. Its matching antigen is unknown. From RNA transcripts, TCR beta CDR3 regions were amplified. HTBI primers were used for first-round RT-PCR of the TCR CDR3. TCRdb fed the multiplex PCR reads into MiXCR, producing one record per CDR3 protein. The data contain about 250,000 distinct CDR3 sequences, roughly 22% of them singletons.

V and J are TRBV19 and TRBJ1-5, with 9 bases fitting TRBD1. The sample taken for sequencing was blood. The sequence was obtained from a man aged 25-45 years with Graves' ophthalmopathy. The CDR3 DNA is TGTGCCAGTAATAGGGGACAGGGAGTAAGCAATCAGCCCCAGCATTTT. Protein product: CASNRGQGVSNQPQHF. Together with reference TRBV19 and TRBJ1-5, the CDR3 gives the full variable domain: DGGITQSPKYLFRKEGQNVTLSCEQNLNHDAMYWYRQDPGQGLRLIYYSQIVNDFQKGDIAEGYSVSREKKESFPLTVTSAQKNPTAFYLCASNRGQGVSNQPQHFGDGTRLSIL.